The 28 T cell receptor beta chains below all came from one sample that was sequenced in a study of cytomegalovirus exposure and HLA in healthy donors. The PCR made use of 60 Vbeta and 13 Jbeta primers. Assay: immunoSEQ multiplex PCR; the TCRdb copy retains only in-frame clones and omits some. The table records 55,000 to 75,000 clones, roughly 86% of them present only once. Sequenced sample: PBMCs. Receptors originate from a man between 18 and 35 years old in good health and CMV-seronegative.

This clone has a handful of counts. The chain employs TRBV7-8 and TRBJ1-4; D call uncertain. There are 14 residues in the CDR3. Looked up from germline, CDR1 is SGHVS and CDR2 is FQNEAQ. Trimming shortened V by 5 bases and J by 3 bases, and 10 bases separated the two germline ends. The CDR3 region is CASSRGRSNEKLFF. CDR3 DNA sequence: TGTGCCAGCAGCCGAGGGAGGTCTAATGAAAAACTGTTTTTT.

The chain uses TRBV5-1 and TRBJ1-4; D call uncertain. The V gene's germline CDR1 is SGHRS and CDR2 YFSETQ. This CDR3 contains 14 residues. V was pared by 0 bases and J by 4 bases, with 7 bases between. The CDR3: CASSLGEINEKLFF. The CDR3, as DNA: TGCGCCAGCAGCTTGGGGGAGATTAATGAAAAACTGTTTTTT. Variable domain in full (rest from reference TRBV5-1 and TRBJ1-4): KAGVTQTPRYLIKTRGQQVTLSCSPISGHRSVSWYQQTPGQGLQFLFEYFSETQRNKGNFPGRFSGRQFSNSRSEMNVSTLELGDSALYLCASSLGEINEKLFFGSGTQLSVL.

The J gene is TRBJ2-3, the V gene TRBV27; 10 bases are a match to TRBD2. CDR1 MNHEY and CDR2 SMNVEV come from the germline V gene (reference sequence). V lost 5 bases to trimming and J lost 1 base; unmatched junction nucleotides: 0. This CDR3 is built from 14 residues. The CDR3 nucleotides are TGTGCCAGCAGTCTAGCGGGGGGCACAGATACGCAGTATTTT. The encoded protein is CASSLAGGTDTQYF.

The V and J genes are TRBV27 and TRBJ1-5, with 7 nucleotides matching TRBD1. The CDR3 is 13 amino acids. The V and J ends lost 8 bases and 6 bases, in that order; junction bases with no gene match: 7. CDR1 is MNHEY, CDR2 SMNVEV, per germline (reference sequence). CDR3 nucleotides: TGTGCCAGCTCCACAGGGGCGGGTCAGCCCCAGCATTTT. This encodes CASSTGAGQPQHF.

The CDR3 sequence: CASSFRGYEQYF. CDR3 sequence (DNA): TGTGCCAGCAGCTTCAGGGGGTACGAGCAGTACTTC. V and J are TRBV11-3 and TRBJ2-7; 7 positions match TRBD1. The trim removed 3 bases at V and 4 bases at J, leaving 0 bases unmatched. Germline V CDR1 and CDR2: SGHNT, YENEEA. This CDR3 has 12 residues.

The chain uses TRBV4-2 and TRBJ2-3, with 7 nucleotides matching TRBD2. The CDR3 sequence is 18 residues long. Looked up from germline, CDR1 is LGHNA and CDR2 is YNFKEQ. V shed 0 bases and J 2 bases; nucleotides not matched to a gene: 11. CDR3 sequence: CASSQEFNRLADTDTQYF. The CDR3 DNA follows: TGTGCCAGCAGCCAAGAGTTTAATAGGCTAGCGGACACAGATACGCAGTATTTT.

The CDR3: CASTQRVGTGSEKLFF. The DNA for the CDR3 is TGTGCCAGCACCCAAAGGGTCGGGACAGGCAGCGAAAAACTGTTTTTT. The chain recombines TRBV6-6 with TRBJ1-4, with TRBD1 identical over 8 bases. Germline CDR1 reads MNHNY; CDR2 reads SVGAGI (reference sequence). Germline trimming cut 7 bases from V and 8 bases from J; bases unmatched to any gene: 15. This CDR3 has 16 residues.

The chain is built from TRBV14 and TRBJ1-2; the D is unclear. Germline lookup yields CDR1 SGHDN and CDR2 FVKESK. V was clipped by 1 base and J by 2 bases, with 5 bases between them. The CDR3 is 13 residues long. The DNA of the CDR3 is TGTGCCAGCAGCCAAGGGCTGAACTATGGCTACACCTTC. Its protein product is CASSQGLNYGYTF.

The rearrangement joins TRBV25-1 to TRBJ2-1; 9 bases line up with TRBD1. CDR3 size: 15 residues. The trim removed 1 base at V and 7 bases at J, leaving 5 bases unmatched. Germline CDR1 and CDR2: MGHDK and SYGVNS. DNA of the CDR3: TGTGCCAGCAGTGAATTGGGACAGGGCTCGAATGAGCAGTTCTTC. Translation: CASSELGQGSNEQFF.

V gene TRBV6-5 combines with J gene TRBJ2-7, with D perhaps matching TRBD2 (5 bases). Trimming removed 4 bases from V and 4 bases from J, with 11 bases in between. CDR1 and CDR2 from the germline V gene are MNHEY and SVGAGI. The CDR3 covers 13 residues. CDR3 DNA sequence: TGTGCCAGCAGTTCCAGGACTCAATACGAGCAGTACTTC. Translation gives CASSSRTQYEQYF.

The chain combines TRBV30 with TRBJ1-6; D is perhaps TRBD1 (6 bases). The V end lost 7 bases, the J end lost 1 base, and 17 bases lay between the germline ends. Per germline, CDR1 GTSNPN and CDR2 SVGIG (reference sequence). This CDR3 spans 16 amino acids. The CDR3 region is CALRGSLPSYNSPLHF. The CDR3 DNA reads as TGTGCCTTAAGGGGGTCCTTACCATCCTATAATTCACCCCTCCACTTT. The variable domain in full, with the rest retrieved from reference TRBV30 and TRBJ1-6, is SQTIHQWPATLVQPVGSPLSLECTVEGTSNPNLYWYRQAAGRGLQLLFYSVGIGQISSEVPQNLSASRPQDRQFILSSKKLLLSDSGFYLCALRGSLPSYNSPLHFGNGTRLTVT.

The J gene is TRBJ1-5, the V gene TRBV28, with TRBD1 matching 9 bases. This CDR3 has 15 amino acids. V lost 4 bases, J lost 4 bases, and 5 bases stayed unmatched. Germline CDR1 is MDHEN and CDR2 is SYDVKM. The CDR3 region has the DNA TGTGCCAGCAGTTCCCAGACAGGGGGGAATCAGCCCCAGCATTTT. This gives the protein CASSSQTGGNQPQHF.

The table lists this clone with a count of one. The chain carries TRBV7-6 and TRBJ2-5; TRBD2 matches 9 bases. The CDR3 totals 17 residues. Germline assignment: CDR1 SGHVS and CDR2 FNYEAQ. After removal of 5 bases from V and 0 bases from J, the junction contained 10 bases not matched to a gene. The CDR3 coding sequence is TGTGCCAGCAGCCCCCCAGCGGGGACTAGCCACCAAGAGACCCAGTACTTC. This sequence encodes CASSPPAGTSHQETQYF.

CDR3 sequence: CASSPRGGWGAGELFF. The CDR3 bases are TGTGCCAGCAGCCCCCGGGGAGGGTGGGGCGCCGGGGAGCTGTTTTTT. The V and J genes are TRBV11-3 and TRBJ2-2; 7 bases are a match to TRBD2. Trimming at V came to 5 bases and at J to 6 bases, leaving 12 bases not matched to a gene. Germline CDR1 is SGHNT and CDR2 is YENEEA. The CDR3 runs to 16 residues.

This chain connects TRBV5-1 to TRBJ2-3, with a weak D call TRBD2 (6 bases). With 6 bases removed from V and 2 bases from J, the gap between germline ends came to 19 bases. There are 16 residues in the CDR3. Germline V gene sequence: CDR1 SGHRS, CDR2 YFSETQ. The CDR3 reads CASMRGGLGTTDTQYF. CDR3 in DNA: TGCGCCAGCATGCGGGGCGGGCTGGGGACCACAGATACGCAGTATTTT. Based on the CDR3 plus reference TRBV5-1 and TRBJ2-3, the full variable domain is KAGVTQTPRYLIKTRGQQVTLSCSPISGHRSVSWYQQTPGQGLQFLFEYFSETQRNKGNFPGRFSGRQFSNSRSEMNVSTLELGDSALYLCASMRGGLGTTDTQYFGPGTRLTVL.

The rearrangement uses TRBV7-2 and TRBJ2-7; 9 bases match TRBD2. The germline CDR1 and CDR2 sequences are SGHTA and FQGNSA. V lost 2 bases to trimming and J lost 6 bases; unmatched junction nucleotides: 5. The CDR3 is made up of 14 amino acids. The CDR3, as DNA: TGTGCCAGCAGCTTATTGCTAGCGGGGTCCGAGCAGTACTTC. Translated, it gives CASSLLLAGSEQYF.

The V and J genes are TRBV7-9 and TRBJ1-4, with a tentative D call TRBD1 (6 bases). Trimming left V 5 bases short and J 5 bases short, with 12 bases between. The CDR3 has 14 residues. CDR1 and CDR2 (germline): SEHNR, FQNEAQ (reference sequence). CDR3 DNA: TGTGCCAGCAGCCGCGACAGGATCAATGAAAAACTGTTTTTT. Translating gives CASSRDRINEKLFF.

The chain carries TRBV6-1 and TRBJ1-1; D is possibly TRBD1 (6 bases). Trimming removed 4 bases at V and 6 bases at J, with 24 bases between. Germline V lookup: CDR1 MNHNS, CDR2 SASEGT. The CDR3 consists of 17 residues. CDR3 loop: CASSGWGGVEGVPEAFF. In nucleotides, the CDR3 is TGTGCCAGCAGTGGTTGGGGGGGCGTGGAGGGGGTCCCTGAAGCTTTCTTT.

This chain connects TRBV18 to TRBJ2-7; 8 bases fit TRBD2. Per germline, CDR1 KGHSH and CDR2 LQKENI. The CDR3 has 12 amino acids. With V trimmed by 2 bases and J by 7 bases, 1 base remained unmatched. The CDR3 DNA sequence: TGTGCCAGCTCACCAACTAGCGGAGAGCAGTACTTC. It codes for CASSPTSGEQYF.

The rearrangement links TRBV2 to TRBJ2-7; 9 bases match TRBD2. V dropped 2 bases and J dropped 12; count of bases not matched to a gene: 2. This CDR3 region has 11 residues. Germline values: CDR1 SNHLY, CDR2 FYNNEI. The DNA of the CDR3 is TGTGCCAGCAGTGAATATAGCGGGGGGTACTTC. Its translation is CASSEYSGGYF.

This chain links TRBV10-2 with TRBJ2-3, with D maybe TRBD1 (5 bases). Germline V CDR1 and CDR2: WSHSY, SAAADI. The CDR3 is 16 amino acids. The ends were cut back, 3 bases at V and 2 bases at J, with 15 bases in the middle. This chain's CDR3 is CASSEQAAPLTDTQYF. The CDR3 nucleotides are TGCGCCAGCAGTGAACAGGCAGCTCCCCTCACAGATACGCAGTATTTT.

This chain joins TRBV25-1 and TRBJ2-2; D gene unclear. The V gene lost 1 base and the J gene lost 11 bases, with 17 bases spanning the gap. Germline CDR1 is MGHDK and CDR2 is SYGVNS. The CDR3 is 15 residues long. This chain's CDR3 is CASSELVTTNPELFF. DNA of the CDR3: TGTGCCAGCAGTGAATTGGTCACTACGAACCCTGAGCTGTTTTTT.

The chain couples TRBV28 to TRBJ1-2, with D possibly TRBD1 on 6 matching bases. This CDR3 is 15 amino acids long. V gave up 6 bases and J gave up 7 bases, with 21 bases separating them. Germline CDR1 MDHEN, CDR2 SYDVKM. CDR3 in DNA: TGTGCCAGCAGCCCCCCAGGAGGGGGAGGGAGTGGCTACACCTTC. This encodes CASSPPGGGGSGYTF.

The J gene is TRBJ2-2, the V gene TRBV14, with 8 bases matching TRBD1. Unmatched junction bases numbered 5, after V lost 4 bases and J lost 1 base. The CDR3 loop spans 16 amino acids. CDR1 and CDR2 (germline): SGHDN, FVKESK. CDR3 sequence (DNA): TGTGCCAGCAGCCTTCAGACAGGGGTGAACACCGGGGAGCTGTTTTTT. Residues: CASSLQTGVNTGELFF.

V gene TRBV11-2 combines with J gene TRBJ1-6; D perhaps matches TRBD1 (5 bases). This CDR3 region has 12 residues. V was pared by 5 bases and J by 8 bases, with 7 bases between. CDR1 and CDR2 from the germline V gene are SGHAT and FQNNGV. Written as DNA, the CDR3 is TGTGCCAGCAGCCGGGGGGATTCACCCCTCCACTTT. This codes for CASSRGDSPLHF.

J is TRBJ1-4 and V is TRBV6-6; D ambiguous. The CDR3 spans 12 residues. Trimming pared 6 bases from V and 3 bases from J, leaving 5 bases between. Per the germline V gene, CDR1 is MNHNY and CDR2 is SVGAGI (reference sequence). CDR3 sequence (DNA): TGTGCCAGCAGGATAGCTAATGAAAAACTGTTTTTT. Translating it yields CASRIANEKLFF.

The chain has TRBV14 and TRBJ1-4; perhaps TRBD1 as D (5 bases). The CDR3 contains 15 residues. Germline lookup yields CDR1 SGHDN and CDR2 FVKESK. V was clipped by 4 bases and J by 7 bases, with 16 bases between them. The chain's CDR3 is CASSPYSGGSEKLFF. For the CDR3, the DNA is TGTGCCAGCAGCCCTTACTCCGGGGGAAGTGAAAAACTGTTTTTT.

This clone was detected only once. V gene TRBV10-3 combines with J gene TRBJ1-2, with D perhaps matching TRBD1 (5 bases). V lost 4 bases, J lost 5 bases, and 8 bases lay in between. The germline gives CDR1 ENHRY, CDR2 SYGVKD. The length of the CDR3 is 12 residues. The CDR3 DNA sequence: TGTGCCATCAGTGCCGCAGGGTATGGCTACACCTTC. This sequence encodes CAISAAGYGYTF.